A selection of T cell receptor beta chains follows, all from one sample in a study of T cell responses to AZD1222 COVID-19 vaccine. Data came from immunoSEQ multiplex PCR; TCRdb stores just in-frame clones and leaves some out. The sample consists of about 130,000 clones, roughly 87% of them appearing once. The sample was peripheral blood, taken on day 0 of AZD1222 vaccination. These receptors were obtained from an adult in good health. Both conserved end residues are part of each CDR3. A D gene is named only where the DNA matches it firmly. The size field is filled for only some rows; it gives once, few, many or a size class.

v_gene,j_gene,abundance,d_gene,CDR3aa,CDR3nt
TRBV30,TRBJ1-5,.,TRBD1,CAWSTRDSLSQPQHF,TGTGCCTGGAGTACCCGGGACAGTCTCTCTCAGCCCCAGCATTTT
TRBV7-9,TRBJ1-6,.,TRBD1,CASSTGTGSSPLHF,TGTGCCAGCAGCACCGGGACAGGGTCTTCACCCCTCCACTTT
TRBV7-9,TRBJ1-1,once,TRBD1,CASSLTGYVTEAFF,TGTGCCAGCAGCTTGACAGGGTATGTCACTGAAGCTTTCTTT
TRBV28,TRBJ1-6,.,TRBD1,CASSSGQGGSPLHF,TGTGCCAGCAGTTCAGGACAGGGGGGGTCACCCCTCCACTTT
TRBV2,TRBJ1-3,few,.,CASSSQRGTGNTIYF,TGTGCCAGCAGCTCCCAGCGGGGTACGGGAAACACCATATATTTT
TRBV28,TRBJ2-1,.,.,CASSLLAGGGNEQFF,TGTGCCAGCAGTTTACTAGCAGGGGGGGGGAATGAGCAGTTCTTC
TRBV7-9,TRBJ1-5,.,TRBD1,CASTRGESNQPQHF,TGTGCCAGCACCAGGGGGGAGAGCAATCAGCCCCAGCATTTT
TRBV7-9,TRBJ1-2,.,.,CASSLEWSSGGGYTF,TGTGCCAGCAGCTTAGAGTGGTCTTCAGGTGGGGGCTACACCTTC
TRBV18,TRBJ1-1,.,.,CASSLGRDPRRNTEAFF,TGTGCCAGCTCACTTGGTCGGGACCCCCGAAGGAACACTGAAGCTTTCTTT
TRBV7-6,TRBJ2-1,.,.,CASSQTRQRSYNEQFF,TGTGCCAGCAGCCAAACTAGACAGCGGTCCTACAATGAGCAGTTCTTC